The 9 T cell receptor beta chains below were found in one sample sequenced in a study of OX40 agonist ivuxolimab in advanced cancers. Here immunoSEQ multiplex PCR was the method, and the copy in TCRdb shows in-frame clones only, minus some. The sample holds 70,000 to 95,000 clones, 86% seen once. The sample in question was CD4+ or CD8+ T cells sorted from blood, obtained in a trial of the OX40 agonist ivuxolimab. These receptors originate from an adult with an advanced solid tumor such as melanoma, head and neck, liver or kidney cancer.

This chain uses TRBV5-6 with TRBJ2-5; no definite D call. Judging by the DNA end, TRBJ2-7 fits better; the J call may be wrong. Germline V gene data show CDR1 as SGHDT and CDR2 as YYEEEE. The CDR3 runs to 13 residues. The CDR3 sequence is CASSLDYLVEQYF. The CDR3 DNA sequence: TGTGCCAGCAGCTTGGATTACTTGGTCGAGCAGTACTTC.

V gene TRBV5-1 combines with J gene TRBJ2-2, with a weak D call TRBD1 (6 bases). The CDR3 length is 14 residues. V lost 3 bases and J 5 bases, leaving 11 bases between the germline ends. Germline lookup yields CDR1 SGHRS and CDR2 YFSETQ. CDR3 amino acids: CASSSGQYTGELFF. DNA of the CDR3: TGCGCCAGCAGCTCAGGACAGTATACCGGGGAGCTGTTTTTT.

The chain carries TRBV6-6 and TRBJ1-2; 8 nucleotides line up with TRBD1. This CDR3 has 14 residues. The ends lost 5 bases at V and 1 base at J; junction bases unmatched: 3. Germline V gene lookup returns CDR1 MNHNY and CDR2 SVGAGI (reference sequence). CDR3 amino acids: CASSPGQGNYGYTF. CDR3 sequence (DNA): TGTGCCAGCAGTCCAGGACAGGGTAACTATGGCTACACCTTC.

This clone has a single count. V usage is TRBV10-3 and J usage is TRBJ1-1; 10 bases agree with TRBD1. The V gene end was trimmed by 10 bases and the J gene end by 1 base; junction bases not matched to a gene: 9. CDR3 length equals 15 residues. In germline, CDR1 is ENHRY, CDR2 SYGVKD. The CDR3 loop reads CATRDRGERNTEAFF. CDR3 coding DNA: TGTGCCACCAGGGACAGGGGCGAAAGGAACACTGAAGCTTTCTTT.

This clone was observed a handful of times. CDR3 in amino acids: CASSTTSLSTDTQYF. The DNA of the CDR3 is TGTGCCAGCAGTACGACTAGCCTTAGCACAGATACGCAGTATTTT. The V and J genes are TRBV27 and TRBJ2-3; 7 bases are shared with TRBD2. CDR3 size: 15 residues. Germline CDR1 reads MNHEY; CDR2 reads SMNVEV (reference sequence). The V gene end was trimmed by 5 bases and the J gene end by 0 bases; junction bases not matched to a gene: 5.

The J gene is TRBJ1-2, the V gene TRBV7-9; 9 bases are a match to TRBD1. Germline values: CDR1 SEHNR, CDR2 FQNEAQ (reference sequence). CDR3 length: 13 amino acids. The trim removed 2 bases at V and 8 bases at J, leaving 3 bases unmatched. CDR3 protein: CASSLTGGYGYTF. The CDR3 DNA sequence: TGTGCCAGCAGCTTAACAGGGGGCTACGGCTACACCTTC.

The chain combines TRBV19 with TRBJ2-7, with TRBD2 matching 8 bases. The CDR3 has 16 amino acids. The germline V gene has CDR1 LNHDA and CDR2 SQIVND (reference sequence). V lost 5 bases and J lost 1; bases outside the gene matches: 10. The CDR3 sequence is CASSPRPAGVSYEQYF. The CDR3 DNA follows: TGTGCCAGTAGTCCTAGACCAGCGGGGGTGTCCTACGAGCAGTACTTC.

The rearrangement joins TRBV19 to TRBJ2-3; D not resolved. The CDR3 is made up of 14 amino acids. The germline V gene has CDR1 LNHDA and CDR2 SQIVND (reference sequence). V was trimmed by 4 bases and J by 5 bases, leaving 13 bases between them. CDR3 sequence: CASSNPPTGDTQYF. CDR3 coding DNA: TGTGCCAGTAGTAATCCCCCGACGGGAGATACGCAGTATTTT.

Written as DNA, the CDR3 is TGTGCCAGCAGCCTCCTGGGAAGTAACTACGAGCAGTACTTC. It is translated as CASSLLGSNYEQYF. V and J are TRBV13 and TRBJ2-7; unclear D gene. The CDR3 is made up of 14 amino acids. Between the trimmed V and J ends, which lost 5 bases and 3 bases, there was a span of 14 bases. Per the germline V gene, CDR1 is PRHDT and CDR2 is FYEKMQ (reference sequence).